This TCR beta chain originates from a study of T cells in Graves' hyperthyroidism and ophthalmopathy. Germline lookup yields CDR1 MNHEY and CDR2 SVGAGI. This CDR3 has 15 residues. The V segment lost 2 bases and the J segment 7 bases; nucleotides outside the gene matches: 7. General study points: Classification by a 13 V-J model distinguished ophthalmopathy from stable hyperthyroidism.

Graves' hyperthyroidism qualified as stable when ophthalmopathy did not progress within 18 months. Criteria for exclusion of patients were uncontrolled infection, other autoimmune disease, pregnancy or lactation. Fresh peripheral blood, 7.5 to 10 ml, yielded the PBMCs. Regions amplified from RNA transcripts were the TCR beta CDR3 regions. Carried out on the TCR CDR3, a first-round RT-PCR used the HTBI primer set. TCRdb itself ran the multiplex PCR reads through MiXCR, one entry per CDR3 protein. There are under 130,000 distinct CDR3 sequences in the sample; about 50% occur only once, and approximately 30% lies in the top ten. This clonotype came up many times. Its specificity is unknown.

V usage is TRBV6-5 and J usage is TRBJ2-1, with 8 bases matching TRBD1. The TCR originated in a man aged 40-49 years with Graves' hyperthyroidism. The sample taken for sequencing was blood. In DNA form, the CDR3 reads TGTGCCAGCAGTTACCGAAGCACAGGGGGTAATGAGCAGTTCTTC. This encodes CASSYRSTGGNEQFF.